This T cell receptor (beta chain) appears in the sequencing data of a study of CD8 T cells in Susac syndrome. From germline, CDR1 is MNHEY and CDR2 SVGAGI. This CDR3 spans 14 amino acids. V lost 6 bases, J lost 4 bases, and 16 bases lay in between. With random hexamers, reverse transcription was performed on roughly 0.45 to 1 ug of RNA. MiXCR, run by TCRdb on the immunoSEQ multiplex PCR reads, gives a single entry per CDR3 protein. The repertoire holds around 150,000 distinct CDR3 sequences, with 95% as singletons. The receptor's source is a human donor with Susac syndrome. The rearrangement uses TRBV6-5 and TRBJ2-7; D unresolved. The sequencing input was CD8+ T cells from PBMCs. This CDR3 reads CASRSMGGKYEQYF. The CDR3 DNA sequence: TGTGCCAGCAGGTCGATGGGCGGAAAATACGAGCAGTACTTC.